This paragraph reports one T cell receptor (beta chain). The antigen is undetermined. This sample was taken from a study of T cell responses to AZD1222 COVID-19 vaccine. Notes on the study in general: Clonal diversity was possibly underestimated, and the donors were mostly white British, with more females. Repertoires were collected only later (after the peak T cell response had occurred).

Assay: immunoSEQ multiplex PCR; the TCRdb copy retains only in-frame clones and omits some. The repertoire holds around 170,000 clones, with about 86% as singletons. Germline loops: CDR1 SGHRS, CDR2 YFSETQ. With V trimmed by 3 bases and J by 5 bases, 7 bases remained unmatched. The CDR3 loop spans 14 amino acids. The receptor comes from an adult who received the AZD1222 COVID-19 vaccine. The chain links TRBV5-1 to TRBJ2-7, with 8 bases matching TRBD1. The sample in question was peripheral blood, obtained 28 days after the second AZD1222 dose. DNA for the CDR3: TGCGCCAGCAGCTCAATGACAGGGGAGGACGAGCAGTACTTC. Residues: CASSSMTGEDEQYF.